A selection of T cell receptor beta chains follows, all from one sample in a study of metastatic and nonmetastatic thyroid tumors. TCRdb used MiXCR to call clones anew from the PCR reads. The sample lists roughly 36,000 clones; about 25% were seen once. Source material: blood. These receptors were obtained from a female donor with papillary thyroid cancer or a benign thyroid nodule (not recorded which). Some clones in this sample may be carry-over from other donors' samples. Each CDR3 is given with its conserved first and last residue. D genes are given only for firm matches. Rows may omit the clone size; those that give it use once, few, many or a size class.

size	J	V	D	CDR3	DNA
-	TRBJ2-2	TRBV4-2	TRBD1	CASSKQEGGSNTGELFF	TGTGCCAGCAGCAAACAGGAAGGGGGCAGTAACACCGGGGAGCTGTTTTTT
many	TRBJ2-2	TRBV19	TRBD2	CASSIGGLAGGPFAAGELFF	TGTGCCAGTAGTATCGGCGGACTAGCGGGGGGGCCTTTCGCCGCCGGGGAGCTGTTTTTT
-	TRBJ1-5	TRBV28	-	CASTFSGNQPQHF	TGTGCCAGCACTTTTTCCGGTAATCAGCCCCAGCATTTT
-	TRBJ1-3	TRBV6-5	-	CASSYSWQGTGNTIYF	TGTGCCAGCAGTTACTCTTGGCAGGGGACTGGAAACACCATATATTTT
few	TRBJ2-3	TRBV11-2	-	CVSSPRGRRGTSTDTQYF	TGTGTCAGCAGCCCCCGGGGACGGCGTGGAACTAGCACAGATACGCAGTATTTT
-	TRBJ2-1	TRBV2	TRBD2	CASTEGTSGSNEQFF	TGTGCCAGCACCGAAGGGACTAGCGGGAGTAATGAGCAGTTCTTC
few	TRBJ1-5	TRBV2	-	CVSNRTANQPQHF	TGTGTCAGCAATAGGACTGCTAATCAGCCCCAGCATTTT
-	TRBJ1-2	TRBV30	-	CAWSSLNRNYGYTF	TGTGCCTGGAGTTCGTTGAACAGGAACTATGGCTACACCTTC
many	TRBJ2-7	TRBV29-1	-	CSVVFGVYEQYF	TGCAGCGTTGTTTTCGGGGTCTACGAGCAGTACTTC
once	TRBJ2-3	TRBV20-1	TRBD2	CRVTSGSSDTQYF	TGCAGAGTGACTAGCGGGAGTTCAGATACGCAGTATTTT
many	TRBJ1-2	TRBV9	-	CAATRDTALHGYTF	TGTGCCGCGACACGGGACACCGCTTTACATGGCTACACCTTC
-	TRBJ2-1	TRBV4-1	-	CASSQGQAGYYNEQFF	TGCGCCAGCAGCCAGGGCCAGGCGGGATACTACAATGAGCAGTTCTTC
-	TRBJ1-6	TRBV10-3	-	CAISESRQGHSPLHF	TGTGCCATCAGTGAGTCTCGGCAGGGGCATTCACCCCTCCACTTT
medium-sized	TRBJ1-3	TRBV30	-	CAWSLGESTGNTIYF	TGTGCCTGGAGTTTGGGGGAATCAACTGGAAACACCATATATTTT
-	TRBJ2-7	TRBV29-1	TRBD2	CRATTLAGGPCEQYF	TGCAGAGCCACGACACTAGCGGGAGGTCCCTGCGAGCAGTACTTC
few	TRBJ1-3	TRBV6-1	-	CASFWTVGTGNTIYF	TGTGCCAGCTTTTGGACGGTAGGAACTGGAAACACCATATATTTT
-	TRBJ2-2	TRBV5-1	-	CASSLAAWGELFF	TGCGCCAGCAGCTTGGCTGCGTGGGGGGAGCTGTTTTTT
-	TRBJ2-1	TRBV29-1	-	CSVDLGDEAYNERFF	TGCAGCGTTGACCTCGGTGATGAGGCCTACAATGAGCGGTTCTTC
few	TRBJ2-7	TRBV6-1	-	CASTPSGTSLSYEQYF	TGTGCCAGCACTCCATCCGGGACTTCCCTATCCTACGAGCAGTACTTC
few	TRBJ1-3	TRBV6-2/TRBV6-3	-	CASSPNRTAILSGNTIYF	TGTGCCAGCAGCCCAAACCGGACAGCCATACTCTCTGGAAACACCATATATTTT
medium-sized	TRBJ2-7	TRBV15	-	CATSRDGEMAQQYF	TGTGCCACCAGCAGAGATGGGGAGATGGCACAGCAGTACTTC
many	TRBJ1-3	TRBV30	-	CAWSTDRVSGNTIYF	TGTGCCTGGAGTACAGACAGAGTCTCTGGAAACACCATATATTTT
-	TRBJ2-7	TRBV20-1	TRBD2	CSARDRRTSGRASEQYF	TGCAGTGCTAGAGACAGGCGGACTAGCGGGAGGGCCTCCGAGCAGTACTTC
-	TRBJ1-5	TRBV20-1	-	CSARDPNGDPAQHF	TGCAGTGCTAGAGATCCGAACGGGGATCCGGCCCAGCATTTT
few	TRBJ1-2	TRBV6-1	TRBD1	CASKITGVFGYTF	TGTGCCAGCAAAATAACAGGGGTCTTCGGCTACACCTTC
many	TRBJ2-1	TRBV13	-	CASSSEPSSYNEQFF	TGTGCCAGCAGCTCGGAACCAAGCTCCTACAATGAGCAGTTCTTC
many	TRBJ2-3	TRBV2	-	CASSVGGYNTDTQYF	TGTGCCAGCAGTGTTGGGGGGTATAACACAGATACGCAGTATTTT
-	TRBJ2-3	TRBV11-2	TRBD2	CASSLMASGFRDTQYF	TGTGCCAGCAGCTTAATGGCTAGCGGGTTCAGGGATACGCAGTATTTT
medium-sized	TRBJ2-1	TRBV6-1	-	CASSEVSINEQFF	TGTGCCAGCAGTGAAGTTAGTATAAATGAGCAGTTCTTC
-	TRBJ1-5	TRBV6-1	-	CASSEARGRQETQHF	TGTGCCAGCAGTGAAGCGCGGGGCCGCCAAGAGACCCAGCATTTT
many	TRBJ2-1	TRBV3-1	TRBD2	CASSPGTSGTPNPQFF	TGTGCCAGCAGCCCCGGGACTAGCGGCACACCAAACCCCCAGTTCTTC
few	TRBJ1-1	TRBV29-1	TRBD1	CSVDWDRQLGEAFF	TGCAGCGTTGACTGGGACAGGCAGCTAGGTGAAGCTTTCTTT
-	TRBJ2-5	TRBV6-1	TRBD1	CTSNRHRGDTQYF	TGTACCAGCAACCGACACAGGGGAGACACCCAGTACTTC
many	TRBJ2-1	TRBV3-1	-	CASSLREGIGDIGYNEQFF	TGTGCCAGCAGCCTCAGGGAAGGGATCGGGGACATAGGCTACAATGAGCAGTTCTTC
few	TRBJ2-6	TRBV2	-	CASSSHPGSSWANVLTF	TGTGCCAGCAGTAGTCACCCCGGGAGCTCTTGGGCCAACGTCCTTACTTTC
many	TRBJ1-4	TRBV5-6	-	CASSSAGAATNEKLFF	TGTGCCAGCAGCTCGGCGGGGGCCGCAACTAATGAAAAACTGTTTTTT
-	TRBJ2-7	TRBV5-1	-	CASSLVLGGYEQYF	TGCGCCAGCAGCTTAGTACTAGGCGGGTACGAGCAGTACTTC
once	TRBJ2-5	TRBV20-1	TRBD1	CSARPTGGSRETQYF	TGCAGTGCTAGACCCACAGGGGGGTCACGAGAGACCCAGTACTTC
few	TRBJ2-1	TRBV28	TRBD1	CASSRDRGNSGTENYQFF	TGTGCCAGCAGTAGGGACAGGGGTAATAGCGGGACTGAAAATTATCAGTTCTTC
many	TRBJ2-7	TRBV18	-	CASSPPGDYEQYF	TGTGCCAGCTCACCACCGGGGGACTACGAGCAGTACTTC
many	TRBJ2-5	TRBV7-9	-	CASSLWPTGSETQYF	TGTGCCAGCAGCTTGTGGCCAACGGGGTCGGAGACCCAGTACTTC
-	TRBJ1-6	TRBV5-1	-	CASSLPTGDSPLHF	TGCGCCAGCAGCCTCCCGACAGGCGATTCACCCCTCCACTTT
-	TRBJ2-7	TRBV6-1	-	CASSPRSYEQYF	TGTGCCAGCAGTCCTCGGAGCTACGAGCAGTACTTC
many	TRBJ1-2	TRBV7-9	-	CASSEGPNGDTF	TGTGCCAGCTCTGAGGGCCCCAATGGTGACACCTTC
medium-sized	TRBJ1-6	TRBV6-2/TRBV6-3	TRBD1	CASRRQGLQYSPLHF	TGTGCCAGCAGGAGACAGGGACTACAGTATTCACCCCTCCACTTT
many	TRBJ2-3	TRBV7-2	-	CASSLAPTDTQYF	TGTGCCAGCAGCTTAGCACCGACAGATACGCAGTATTTT
-	TRBJ2-1	TRBV11-1	-	CASSAWGAEYNEQFF	TGTGCCAGCAGCGCCTGGGGCGCAGAGTACAATGAGCAGTTCTTC
-	TRBJ1-1	TRBV5-1	-	CASSQRTVNTEAFF	TGCGCCAGCAGCCAGCGTACAGTGAACACTGAAGCTTTCTTT
few	TRBJ2-1	TRBV27	TRBD2	CAISLAGPCNEQFF	TGTGCCATCAGCCTAGCGGGTCCGTGCAATGAGCAGTTCTTC
-	TRBJ1-4	TRBV4-1	TRBD1	CASSLKEGRGREKLFF	TGCGCCAGCAGCCTCAAGGAAGGAAGGGGGCGGGAAAAACTGTTTTTT
many	TRBJ1-4	TRBV18	TRBD1	CASSPRGPLEEKLFF	TGTGCCAGCTCACCTAGGGGGCCCTTAGAAGAAAAACTGTTTTTT
many	TRBJ2-7	TRBV28	TRBD1	CASSRTFGTGSNEQYF	TGTGCCAGCAGCCGAACTTTCGGGACAGGGTCTAACGAGCAGTACTTC
many	TRBJ2-7	TRBV7-9	-	CASSFEAYEQYF	TGTGCCAGCAGCTTCGAAGCCTACGAGCAGTACTTC
few	TRBJ2-7	TRBV6-2/TRBV6-3	TRBD2	CASSRTSGRGEQYF	TGTGCCAGCAGTAGGACTAGCGGGAGAGGAGAGCAGTACTTC
many	TRBJ2-1	TRBV5-1	TRBD1	CASSLGQGYGNEQFF	TGCGCCAGCAGCCTGGGACAGGGTTACGGCAATGAGCAGTTCTTC
-	TRBJ2-6	TRBV4-1	-	CASSQEGGLGSNVLTF	TGCGCCAGCAGCCAAGAGGGTGGGCTGGGGTCCAACGTCCTTACTTTC
many	TRBJ1-2	TRBV28	-	CASSLPRGQGYGYTF	TGTGCCAGCAGCCTCCCTCGAGGGCAGGGGTATGGCTACACCTTC